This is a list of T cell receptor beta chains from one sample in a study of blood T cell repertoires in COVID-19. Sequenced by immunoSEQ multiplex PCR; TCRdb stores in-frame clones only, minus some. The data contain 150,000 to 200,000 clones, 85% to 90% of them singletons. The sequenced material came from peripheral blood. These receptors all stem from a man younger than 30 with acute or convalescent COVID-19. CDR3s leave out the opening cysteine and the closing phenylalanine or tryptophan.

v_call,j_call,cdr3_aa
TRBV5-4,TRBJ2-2,ASSRTSANTGELF
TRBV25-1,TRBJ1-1,ASSARAEDTEAF
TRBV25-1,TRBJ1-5,ASSESGTPDSNQPQH
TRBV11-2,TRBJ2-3,ASSTRTSGGLYTQY
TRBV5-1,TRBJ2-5,ASSPTAGGVVETQY
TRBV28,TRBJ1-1,ASSSRQGAGEAF
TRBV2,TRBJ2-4,ASTDRDRDIAKNIQY
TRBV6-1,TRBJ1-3,ASSEAGVSGNTIY
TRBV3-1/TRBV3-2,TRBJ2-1,ASSPRMSYNEQF
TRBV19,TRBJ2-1,ASSIRVGETEQF
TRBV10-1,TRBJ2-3,ASSDSTSTDTQY
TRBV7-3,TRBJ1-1,ASTQGGREVTEAF
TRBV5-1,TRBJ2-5,ASSLASFETQY
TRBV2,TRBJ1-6,ASSVQGGRNSPLH
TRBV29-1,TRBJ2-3,SARLAGGPNTQY
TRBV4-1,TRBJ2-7,ASSQDHSPYEQY
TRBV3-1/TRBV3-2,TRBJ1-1,ASRPETGMNTEAF
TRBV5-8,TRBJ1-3,ASSHATGTIY
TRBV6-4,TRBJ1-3,ASSAERQGGDGNTIY
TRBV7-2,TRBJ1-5,ASSLFGNQPQH
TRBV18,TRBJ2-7,ASSPGRTGDYEQY
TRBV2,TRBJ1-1,ASSGSSVGTEAF
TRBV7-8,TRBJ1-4,ASSFGTVNEKLF
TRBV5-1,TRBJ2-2,ASSLPRAGTGELF
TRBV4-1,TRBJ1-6,ASSQDLDSLPHNSPLH
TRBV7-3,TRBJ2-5,ASSKYGGRETQY
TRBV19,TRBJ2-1,ASSNRQGTEF
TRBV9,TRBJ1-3,ASSAQGNPGNTIY
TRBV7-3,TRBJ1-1,ASSLNRNTEAF
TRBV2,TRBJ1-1,ASRPETGFLTEAF
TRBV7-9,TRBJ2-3,ASSQGVRSTDTQY
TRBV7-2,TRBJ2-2,ASSSGGTYTGELF
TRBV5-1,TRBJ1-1,ASSSIRGIEAF
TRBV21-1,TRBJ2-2,ASSNGAGELF
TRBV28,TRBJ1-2,ASRLGQIYGYT
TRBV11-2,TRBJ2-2,ASSLSGGVGELF
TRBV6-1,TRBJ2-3,ASSEAGGLNGADTQY
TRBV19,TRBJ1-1,ASSITPDLPAF
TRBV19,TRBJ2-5,ASSAGQGQETQY
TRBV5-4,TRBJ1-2,ASTKDSNYGYT
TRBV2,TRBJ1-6,ASSAEGGLRNSPLH
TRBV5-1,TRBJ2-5,ASSLSPAGGQETQY
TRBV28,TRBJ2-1,ASRGGQGNEQF
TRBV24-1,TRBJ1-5,ATSGDREDQPQH
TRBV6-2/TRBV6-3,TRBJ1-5,ASSYPQGVIQPQH
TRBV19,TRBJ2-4,ASSLPDVIQY
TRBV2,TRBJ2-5,ASSEALWREETQY
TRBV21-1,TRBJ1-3,ASGRKGAGDTIY
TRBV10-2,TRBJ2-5,ASRDRGLEETQY
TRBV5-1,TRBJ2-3,ASSLEGLAGGRGTDTQY
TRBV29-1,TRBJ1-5,SVPDRGIDNQPQH
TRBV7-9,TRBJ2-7,ASSLRQDSYEQY
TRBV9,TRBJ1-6,ASSGTGNSPLH
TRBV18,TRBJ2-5,ASSPRDSKETQY
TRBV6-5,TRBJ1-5,ASSHGGDSNQPQH
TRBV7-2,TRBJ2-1,ASKTYEPDEQF
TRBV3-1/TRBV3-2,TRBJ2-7,ASSQEDRGYEQY
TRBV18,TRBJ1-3,ASSPPGTVAGNTIY
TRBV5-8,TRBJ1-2,ASSLSSGTGYGYT